The 22 T cell receptor beta chains in this list originate from one sample, sequenced in a study of CD8 T cells in Susac syndrome. cDNA came from about 0.5 to 1 ug RNA primed by random hexamers. TCRdb analysed the immunoSEQ multiplex PCR reads with MiXCR anew, one entry per CDR3 protein. The data contain about 120,000 distinct CDR3 sequences, 80% to 95% of them singletons. Sequencing input: CD4+ T cells from PBMCs. The receptors stem from a human donor in good health.

The gene calls are TRBV15 and TRBJ2-4, with TRBD1 matching 7 bases. The CDR3 extends over 13 amino acids. Germline loops: CDR1 LNHNV, CDR2 YYDKDF (reference sequence). After removal of 6 bases from V and 6 bases from J, the junction contained 5 bases not matched to a gene. This chain's CDR3 is CATRQGLRNIQYF. Written as DNA, the CDR3 is TGTGCCACCAGACAGGGGTTGAGAAACATTCAGTACTTC.

In nucleotides, the CDR3 is TGTGCCAGCAGCCAAGATAGGCCAGGGAAGGAGCTGTTTTTT. It is translated as CASSQDRPGKELFF. The chain combines TRBV14 with TRBJ2-2; maybe TRBD1 (5 bases). The V end was cut by 0 bases, the J end by 10 bases, with 12 bases between. Germline-derived CDR1 and CDR2 are SGHDN and FVKESK. This CDR3 is built from 14 residues.

The genes are TRBV5-1 and TRBJ1-4; the D is unclear. Between the trimmed V and J ends, which lost 6 bases and 6 bases, there was a span of 15 bases. Germline values: CDR1 SGHRS, CDR2 YFSETQ. This CDR3 comprises 14 residues. In nucleotides, the CDR3 is TGCGCCAGCAAGGAGTGGAGCCGAGATGAAAAACTGTTTTTT. The encoded protein is CASKEWSRDEKLFF.

The J gene is TRBJ2-3, the V gene TRBV29-1; D remains ambiguous. V was trimmed by 2 bases and J by 3 bases, leaving 6 bases between them. Germline V gene data show CDR1 as SQVTM and CDR2 as ANQGSEA. CDR3 size: 12 residues. The CDR3 loop is CSVERRTDTQYF. The DNA of the CDR3 is TGCAGCGTTGAAAGAAGGACAGATACGCAGTATTTT.

J is TRBJ2-7 and V is TRBV7-9; D not resolved. Germline values: CDR1 SEHNR, CDR2 FQNEAQ (reference sequence). Trimming left V 5 bases short and J 3 bases short, with 14 bases between. The length of the CDR3 is 14 residues. The CDR3 here is CASSPLSERYEQYF. CDR3 bases: TGTGCCAGCAGCCCCTTGTCCGAGCGCTACGAGCAGTACTTC.

The rearrangement uses TRBV29-1 and TRBJ1-6; D ambiguous. The CDR3 has 13 amino acids. Trimming cost V 0 bases and J 14 bases, with 14 bases left between them. Germline loops: CDR1 SQVTM, CDR2 ANQGSEA. CDR3 DNA: TGCAGCGTTGAAGATAAGTGGTCCAGGACCCTCCACTTT. This encodes CSVEDKWSRTLHF.

This clonotype has more than one count but fewer than ten. This chain links TRBV6-5 with TRBJ2-1, with 11 bases that match TRBD1. Germline CDR1 MNHEY, CDR2 SVGAGI. The CDR3 runs to 15 residues. Trimming removed 6 bases from V and 8 bases from J; junction bases left unmatched: 9. In DNA form, the CDR3 reads TGTGCCAGCAGCGCTCCGGGACAGGGGGTATATGAGCAGTTCTTC. This gives the protein CASSAPGQGVYEQFF.

This chain connects TRBV6-6 to TRBJ2-7; 10 bases are shared with TRBD2. Germline V CDR1 and CDR2: MNHNY, SVGAGI (reference sequence). Trimming at V came to 4 bases and at J to 11 bases, leaving 8 bases not matched to a gene. The CDR3 runs 13 residues. The CDR3, as DNA: TGTGCCAGCAGTTCCACTAGCGGGGTTCGAAAGTACTTC. Translation: CASSSTSGVRKYF.

As DNA, the CDR3 is TGTGCCAGCAGCCAAGGGGGACAGATTCCAGCCCCCCTCCACTTT. Protein: CASSQGGQIPAPLHF. The chain uses TRBV14 and TRBJ1-6; 7 positions agree with TRBD1. The germline V gene has CDR1 SGHDN and CDR2 FVKESK. V shed 1 base, J shed 13 bases, and the junction held 10 bases outside the gene matches. This CDR3 is built from 15 residues.

The V call is TRBV3-1, the J call TRBJ2-3; D gene unclear. V was trimmed by 3 bases and J by 1 base, leaving 11 bases between them. Germline-derived CDR1 and CDR2 are LGHDT and YNNKEL (reference sequence). The CDR3 runs 15 residues. The CDR3 DNA reads as TGTGCCAGCAGCCACGGACCTCCCGGCACAGATACGCAGTATTTT. Translation: CASSHGPPGTDTQYF.

The CDR3 protein is CASSLGRGRRLDAEAFF. CDR3 coding DNA: TGTGCCAGCAGCTTGGGCAGGGGGCGCCGTCTTGACGCTGAAGCTTTCTTT. The V and J genes are TRBV7-3 and TRBJ1-1, with 8 bases aligning to TRBD1. V trimming: 3 bases; J trimming: 6 bases; junction bases outside the gene matches: 15. CDR1 SGHTA and CDR2 FQGTGA come from the germline V gene. This CDR3 is 17 amino acids long.

This clonotype was seen just once. The V and J genes are TRBV3-1 and TRBJ2-7; the D is unclear. The CDR3 totals 12 residues. CDR1 is LGHDT and CDR2 is YNNKEL in the germline V gene (reference sequence). V dropped 0 bases and J dropped 6 bases, with 6 bases sitting between them. DNA for the CDR3: TGTGCCAGCAGCCAAGAGTGGAGCGAGCAGTACTTC. This sequence encodes CASSQEWSEQYF.

The V call is TRBV24-1, the J call TRBJ1-2; 9 bases align to TRBD1. The CDR3 totals 14 residues. Germline CDR1 KGHDR, CDR2 SFDVKD. The V gene end was trimmed by 3 bases and the J gene end by 7 bases; junction bases not matched to a gene: 5. CDR3 region: CATSDGTGSSGYTF. In DNA form, the CDR3 reads TGTGCCACCAGTGATGGGACAGGGAGCAGTGGCTACACCTTC.

The chain combines TRBV5-1 with TRBJ2-2, with TRBD1 matching over 10 bases. The CDR3 spans 16 residues. After removal of 1 base from V and 6 bases from J, the junction contained 6 bases not matched to a gene. Germline CDR1 reads SGHRS; CDR2 reads YFSETQ. CDR3 sequence reads: CASSLSGQGNAGELFF. The CDR3 nucleotides read TGCGCCAGCAGCTTGTCGGGACAGGGGAATGCCGGGGAGCTGTTTTTT.

This sequence joins TRBV5-6 and TRBJ1-1; D gene unclear. This CDR3 is 17 amino acids long. Germline loops: CDR1 SGHDT, CDR2 YYEEEE. Trimming took off 1 base at V and 0 bases at J, with 16 bases between the two ends. The chain's CDR3 is CASSLMGGNLMNTEAFF. The CDR3, as DNA: TGTGCCAGCAGCTTGATGGGAGGGAACCTCATGAACACTGAAGCTTTCTTT. Based on the CDR3 plus reference TRBV5-6 and TRBJ1-1, the full variable domain is DAGVTQSPTHLIKTRGQQVTLRCSPKSGHDTVSWYQQALGQGPQFIFQYYEEEERQRGNFPDRFSGHQFPNYSSELNVNALLLGDSALYLCASSLMGGNLMNTEAFFGQGTRLTVV.

This chain links TRBV5-6 with TRBJ1-6, with 9 bases fitting TRBD1. With V trimmed by 2 bases and J by 11 bases, 5 bases remained unmatched. Germline CDR1 SGHDT, CDR2 YYEEEE. This CDR3 region has 14 residues. The DNA for the CDR3 is TGTGCCAGCAGCTTCAGGGACAGGGTAGCACCCCTCCACTTT. Protein: CASSFRDRVAPLHF.

This rearrangement joins TRBV20-1 to TRBJ1-1; D perhaps matches TRBD1 (6 bases). Germline values: CDR1 DFQATT, CDR2 SNEGSKA (reference sequence). The ends were cut back, 3 bases at V and 2 bases at J, with 10 bases in the middle. The CDR3 extends over 13 amino acids. CDR3 residues: CSASGTTNTEAFF. CDR3 nucleotide sequence: TGCAGTGCTAGCGGGACAACCAACACTGAAGCTTTCTTT.

There are a few counts of this clonotype. The chain is built from TRBV23-1 and TRBJ1-2, with D tentatively TRBD1 (6 bases). TRBV23-1 belongs to the ORF category, with a function that is uncertain. V was shortened by 8 bases and J by 7 bases, with 17 bases between the two germline ends. The CDR3 has 13 residues. CDR3 nucleotide sequence: TGCGCCAGCCCCAGGGGAGGGATTGGTGGCTACACCTTC. Encoded protein: CASPRGGIGGYTF.

This clonotype has only a few counts. The V gene is TRBV2, the J gene TRBJ2-2; no clear D gene. The CDR3 loop spans 12 amino acids. Trimming took off 5 bases at V and 3 bases at J, with 4 bases between the two ends. Germline V gene data show CDR1 as SNHLY and CDR2 as FYNNEI. The CDR3, as DNA: TGTGCCAGCAGTACCGACACCGGGGAGCTGTTTTTT. Translation: CASSTDTGELFF.

This chain joins TRBV4-3 and TRBJ2-1; D gene unclear. Germline loops: CDR1 LGHNA, CDR2 YSLEER. V gave up 4 bases and J gave up 0 bases, with 10 bases separating them. The CDR3 is made up of 15 amino acids. CDR3 sequence: CASSPRVASYNEQFF. The CDR3 nucleotides read TGCGCCAGCAGCCCCCGGGTGGCCTCCTACAATGAGCAGTTCTTC.

Here the CDR3 reads CASSYSGGRLAGGTDTQYF. In nucleotides, the CDR3 is TGTGCCAGCAGTTACTCGGGGGGTAGACTAGCGGGGGGGACAGATACGCAGTATTTT. The rearrangement links TRBV6-5 to TRBJ2-3; 14 nucleotides agree with TRBD2. The CDR3 loop spans 19 amino acids. Losses at the gene ends were 0 bases for V and 3 bases for J; bases not matched to a gene: 8. Germline V gene lookup returns CDR1 MNHEY and CDR2 SVGAGI.

This clonotype was counted once. This chain connects TRBV6-5 to TRBJ1-5; 12 nucleotides align to TRBD1. V dropped 4 bases and J dropped 11; count of bases not matched to a gene: 9. The length of the CDR3 is 15 residues. Germline V gene sequence: CDR1 MNHEY, CDR2 SVGAGI. CDR3 nucleotides: TGTGCCAGCAGTTTGGGACAGGGGGCGGCTATGGCCCAGCATTTT. It is translated as CASSLGQGAAMAQHF.